Detailed here is one TCR beta chain. These data are taken from a study of blood T cell repertoires in COVID-19. For the study at large: Specimens from acute and convalescent COVID-19 originated in the United States, Italy and Spain. PBMCs, B-cell-depleted T cells, or T cells provided the cDNA or gDNA that made up the material.

V lost 2 bases to trimming and J lost 8 bases, with 7 bases between them. Germline assignment: CDR1 GTSNPN and CDR2 SVGIG (reference sequence). The CDR3 covers 12 residues. As processed by the authors: Amplification of reference gene primers was used by the study to estimate nucleated cell counts. Repertoires were generated with immunoSEQ multiplex PCR, while TCRdb's copy carries only in-frame clones and drops some. Clone size and V and J calls were adopted from that table, with D and trimming inferred from the DNA. The sample lists around 110,000 clones; less than 85% were seen once. This sequence was found in a man aged 25 to 40 with acute or convalescent COVID-19. V gene TRBV30 combines with J gene TRBJ1-6, with D uncertain. Sequenced: peripheral blood. The CDR3 sequence: CAWSLVDSPLHF. The DNA for the CDR3 is TGTGCCTGGAGTCTCGTCGATTCACCCCTCCACTTT.